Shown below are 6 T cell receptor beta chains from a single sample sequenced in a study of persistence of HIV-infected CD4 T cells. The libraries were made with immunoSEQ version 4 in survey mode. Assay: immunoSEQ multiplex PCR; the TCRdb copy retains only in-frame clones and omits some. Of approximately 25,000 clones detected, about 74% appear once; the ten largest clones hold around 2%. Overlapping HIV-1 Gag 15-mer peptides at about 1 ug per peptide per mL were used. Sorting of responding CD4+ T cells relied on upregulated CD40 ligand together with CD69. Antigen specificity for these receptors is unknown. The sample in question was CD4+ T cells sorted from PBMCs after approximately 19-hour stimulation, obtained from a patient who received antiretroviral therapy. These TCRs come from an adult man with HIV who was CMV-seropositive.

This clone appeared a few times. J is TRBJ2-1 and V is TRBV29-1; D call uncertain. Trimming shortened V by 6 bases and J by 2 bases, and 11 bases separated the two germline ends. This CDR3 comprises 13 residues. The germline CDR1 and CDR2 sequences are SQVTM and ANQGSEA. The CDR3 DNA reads TGCAGCGTCGCCCCGGATGCCTACAATGAGCAGTTCTTC. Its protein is CSVAPDAYNEQFF.

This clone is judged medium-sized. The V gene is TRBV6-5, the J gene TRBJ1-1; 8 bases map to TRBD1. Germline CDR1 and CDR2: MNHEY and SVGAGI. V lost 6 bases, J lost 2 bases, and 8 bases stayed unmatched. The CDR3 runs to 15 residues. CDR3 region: CASRGRDRLNTEAFF. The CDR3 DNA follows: TGTGCCAGCAGAGGTAGGGACAGGCTAAACACTGAAGCTTTCTTT.

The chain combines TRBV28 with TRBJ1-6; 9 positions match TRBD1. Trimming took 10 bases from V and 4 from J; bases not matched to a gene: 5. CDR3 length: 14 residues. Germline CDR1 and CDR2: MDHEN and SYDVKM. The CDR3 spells CATTGGLYNSPLHF. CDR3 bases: TGTGCCACTACAGGGGGCTTGTATAATTCACCCCTCCACTTT.

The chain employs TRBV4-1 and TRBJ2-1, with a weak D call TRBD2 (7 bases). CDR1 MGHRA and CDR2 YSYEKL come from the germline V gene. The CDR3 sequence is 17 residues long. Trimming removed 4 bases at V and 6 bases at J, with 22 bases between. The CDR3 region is CASSRLGAGDFLNEQFF. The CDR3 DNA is TGCGCCAGCAGCCGGCTGGGGGCGGGGGATTTCCTCAATGAGCAGTTCTTC.

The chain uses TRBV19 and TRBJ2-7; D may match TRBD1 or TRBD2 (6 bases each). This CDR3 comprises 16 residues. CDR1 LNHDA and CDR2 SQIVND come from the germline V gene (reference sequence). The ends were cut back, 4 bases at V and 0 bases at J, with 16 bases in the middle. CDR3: CASSRWSGADSYEQYF. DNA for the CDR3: TGTGCCAGTAGTAGGTGGTCGGGGGCCGACTCCTACGAGCAGTACTTC.

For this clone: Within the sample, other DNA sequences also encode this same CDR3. CDR3 loop: CASRTDRDYGYTF. CDR3 sequence (DNA): TGCGCCAGCAGAACGGACAGGGACTATGGCTACACCTTC. V is TRBV5-1 and J is TRBJ1-2; TRBD1 agrees at 8 bases. Germline lookup yields CDR1 SGHRS and CDR2 YFSETQ. The CDR3 extends over 13 amino acids. V was pared by 5 bases and J by 3 bases, with 3 bases of the junction left unmatched.